This TCR beta chain originates from a study of blood T cells in healthy people across ages. On this clonotype: The antigen remains unidentified.

It was with a sample-barcoded 5' primer and a J-beta primer mix that a second PCR of roughly 6 to 12 cycles was run. TCRdb redid the calling of the 5' RACE reads with MiXCR, one entry per CDR3 protein. This table holds approximately 290,000 distinct CDR3 sequences, roughly 27% found once. For every donor, a draw yielded 7.5 to 10 milliliters of peripheral blood. Regarding the study as a whole: In long-lived donors, naive CD4+ cell counts and diversity exceeded those of aged donors.

Germline values: CDR1 SGHTA, CDR2 FQGNSA. The CDR3 runs 21 residues. Trimming took 2 bases from V and 1 from J; bases not matched to a gene: 15. The sequence came from a woman in her 70s in good health. Sequencing was done on a sample of blood. V and J are TRBV7-2 and TRBJ2-4, with 12 bases that match TRBD2. CDR3 DNA sequence: TGTGCCAGCAGCTTACCGGAATGGTTCCTAGCGGGGGGGGTGGCCAAAAACATTCAGTACTTC. Translated: CASSLPEWFLAGGVAKNIQYF.